Below, 8 T cell receptor beta chains from the same sample are listed, as sequenced in a study of blood T cell repertoires in COVID-19. Here immunoSEQ multiplex PCR was the method, and the copy in TCRdb shows in-frame clones only, minus some. Here the sample spans fewer than 250,000 clones, about nine tenths being singletons. What was sequenced was peripheral blood. The receptors were sampled from a young man with COVID-19, enrolled during active disease.

The chain employs TRBV6-5 and TRBJ1-6; 7 bases align to TRBD1. Germline values: CDR1 MNHEY, CDR2 SVGAGI. The trim removed 2 bases at V and 10 bases at J, leaving 8 bases unmatched. The CDR3 runs 15 residues. The DNA for the CDR3 is TGTGCCAGCAGTTACGGAATGCACAGGGGATCACCCCTCCACTTT. Its translation: CASSYGMHRGSPLHF.

The rearrangement uses TRBV3-1 (or the pseudogene TRBV3-2) and TRBJ1-4, with 7 bases identical to TRBD1. The CDR3 is 13 amino acids. Germline CDR1 reads LGHDT; CDR2 reads YNNKEL (reference sequence). V shed 4 bases and J 11 bases; nucleotides not matched to a gene: 7. As DNA, the CDR3 is TGTGCCAGCAGCCCGACAGGGATTGAGAAACTGTTTTTT. Protein product: CASSPTGIEKLFF.

This chain joins TRBV6-5 and TRBJ2-5; D perhaps matches TRBD2 (7 bases). Trimming took 6 bases from V and 5 from J, leaving 13 bases between them. The germline gives CDR1 MNHEY, CDR2 SVGAGI. CDR3 length: 13 residues. CDR3 nucleotide sequence: TGTGCCAGCAGACAGGGAGGGAGGGAGACCCAGTACTTC. Amino acid sequence: CASRQGGRETQYF.

The V and J genes are TRBV7-9 and TRBJ1-2, with 9 bases matching TRBD1. V lost 5 bases and J lost 2; bases outside the gene matches: 3. Germline values: CDR1 SEHNR, CDR2 FQNEAQ (reference sequence). CDR3 length equals 14 residues. This CDR3 reads CASSRDRVNYGYTF. DNA of the CDR3: TGTGCCAGCAGCCGGGACAGGGTAAACTATGGCTACACCTTC.

On this clone itself: In the same sample, other DNA sequences code for this CDR3. CDR3 nucleotides: TGTGCCAGTAGTATTAGCACCAACACCGGGGAGCTGTTTTTT. It is translated as CASSISTNTGELFF. This sequence joins TRBV19 and TRBJ2-2, with D unclear. The CDR3 runs to 14 residues. The V end lost 3 bases, the J end lost 2 bases, and 7 bases lay between the germline ends. Germline-derived CDR1 and CDR2 are LNHDA and SQIVND (reference sequence).

The chain recombines TRBV29-1 with TRBJ1-2; 7 nucleotides align to TRBD1. Germline-derived CDR1 and CDR2 are SQVTM and ANQGSEA. The CDR3 length is 14 residues. The V segment lost 3 bases and the J segment 7 bases; nucleotides outside the gene matches: 11. The CDR3 nucleotides are TGCAGCGTTGAGACGACAGGGACAATCGGTGGCTACACCTTC. Amino acids: CSVETTGTIGGYTF.

The rearrangement links TRBV18 to TRBJ2-2; 8 nucleotides line up with TRBD1. The CDR3 has 15 residues. After removal of 6 bases from V and 0 bases from J, the junction contained 3 bases not matched to a gene. CDR1 KGHSH and CDR2 LQKENI come from the germline V gene. In DNA form, the CDR3 reads TGTGCCAGCTCGTCGGGACAGGCGAACACCGGGGAGCTGTTTTTT. This translates into CASSSGQANTGELFF.

The CDR3 DNA reads as TGTGCCAGCTCACCACCGTTAGAAAACTATGGCTACACCTTC. Protein sequence: CASSPPLENYGYTF. The gene calls are TRBV18 and TRBJ1-2; D is undetermined. The CDR3 totals 14 residues. Per the germline V gene, CDR1 is KGHSH and CDR2 is LQKENI. The ends were cut back, 0 bases at V and 2 bases at J, with 7 bases in the middle.